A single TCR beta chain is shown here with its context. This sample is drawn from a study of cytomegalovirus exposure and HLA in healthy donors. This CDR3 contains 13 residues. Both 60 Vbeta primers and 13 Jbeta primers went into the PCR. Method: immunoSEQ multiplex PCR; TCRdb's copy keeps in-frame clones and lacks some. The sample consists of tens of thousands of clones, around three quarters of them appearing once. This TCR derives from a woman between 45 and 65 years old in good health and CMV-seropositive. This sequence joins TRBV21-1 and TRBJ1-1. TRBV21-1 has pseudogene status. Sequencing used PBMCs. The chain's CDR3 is CASSKRGSTEAFF. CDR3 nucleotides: TGTGCCAGCAGCAAAAGAGGTTCCACTGAAGCTTTCTTT.